The TCR beta chain described here comes from a study of shared clonotypes between healthy human individuals. Study context: CD8 memory received one plate per donor, CD8 naive two, CD4 memory three and CD4 naive three.

Study-wide results and limits: Against clonotypes common to all four donors, non-shared ones had lower generation probabilities. Clonotype sharing among donors was thought likely to change with sequencing depth.

The germline gives CDR1 SGHTA, CDR2 FQGNSA. The CDR3 covers 15 residues. With V trimmed by 1 base and J by 12 bases, 10 bases remained unmatched. Naivety among CD8 cells was defined by CD45RO negativity and positive CCR7 selection, thereby excluding terminally differentiated effector memory CD45RA+ cells. The method was immunoSEQ multiplex PCR; TCRdb's version includes in-frame clones alone and lacks a portion of them. The repertoire consists of around 2,100,000 clones, with less than 95% occurring once and the leading ten covering more than 0.9%. About this clone itself: What it binds is not known.

The specimen was naive CD8+ T cells sorted from blood. The origin of this receptor is a man aged 18 to 35 in good health. The chain carries TRBV7-2 and TRBJ2-1, with 9 nucleotides matching TRBD2. The CDR3 loop is CASSLGLAEGWGQFF. DNA for the CDR3: TGTGCCAGCAGCTTAGGACTAGCGGAGGGTTGGGGGCAGTTCTTC.